Listed below are T cell receptor beta chains from one sample, sequenced in a study of human T cells and chemical hapten exposure. TCRdb fed the RACE reads into MiXCR, producing one record per CDR3 protein. The table has roughly 120,000 distinct CDR3 sequences, approximately 13% seen once. The sample in question was whole blood, obtained in connection with sensitization to the hapten diphenylcyclopropenone (DPC). Receptor source: a young woman with alopecia areata. Some clones in this sample may be carry-over from other donors' samples. Both conserved end residues are part of each CDR3. The D gene is left open where the match is weak. Expanded clones get a size class; other rows say once, few or many, or leave the size out.

j_gene | v_gene | abundance | d_gene | CDR3aa | CDR3nt
TRBJ2-7 | TRBV27 | - | TRBD2 | CASKMASGGYEQYF | TGTGCCAGCAAGATGGCTAGCGGGGGCTACGAGCAGTACTTC
TRBJ2-3 | TRBV12-3/TRBV12-4 | - | - | CASSLVSRGGDTQYF | TGTGCCAGCAGTTTAGTTTCTCGAGGGGGGGATACGCAGTATTTT
TRBJ2-7 | TRBV7-8 | few | TRBD1 | CASSSTDRGPYEQYF | TGTGCCAGCAGCTCAACGGACAGGGGGCCCTACGAGCAGTACTTC
TRBJ2-3 | TRBV28 | many | TRBD2 | CASSAWTSGTDTQYF | TGTGCCAGCAGTGCCTGGACTAGCGGCACAGATACGCAGTATTTT
TRBJ1-2 | TRBV29-1 | - | - | CSVRENGYTF | TGCAGCGTGCGAGAGAATGGCTACACCTTC
TRBJ2-1 | TRBV7-2 | - | TRBD2 | CASSPSPAGGYNEQFF | TGTGCCAGCAGCCCCTCCCCCGCGGGGGGGTACAATGAGCAGTTCTTC
TRBJ2-7 | TRBV29-1 | few | - | CSVEAAYEQYF | TGCAGCGTTGAGGCAGCCTACGAGCAGTACTTC
TRBJ1-2 | TRBV6-1 | - | - | CASSDWTITPQRGYTF | TGTGCCAGCAGTGATTGGACTATTACACCTCAGAGGGGCTACACCTTC
TRBJ1-6 | TRBV27 | few | - | CASRSGPGYSPLHF | TGTGCCAGCAGATCGGGACCGGGCTATTCACCCCTCCACTTT
TRBJ2-7 | TRBV3-1 | - | - | CASSQPTGYEQYF | TGTGCCAGCAGCCAGCCCACAGGGTACGAGCAGTACTTC
TRBJ1-1 | TRBV29-1 | many | - | CSVLRGTEAFF | TGCAGCGTTCTCAGGGGAACTGAAGCTTTCTTT
TRBJ2-7 | TRBV12-3/TRBV12-4 | - | - | CASSGRDGQYF | TGTGCCAGCAGTGGCCGGGACGGGCAGTACTTC
TRBJ1-2 | TRBV6-5 | few | - | CASSFGGDGYTF | TGTGCCAGCAGTTTCGGAGGGGATGGCTACACCTTC
TRBJ2-1 | TRBV7-7 | few | TRBD1 | CASSRGLTGVSYNEQFF | TGTGCCAGCAGCCGGGGCCTGACAGGGGTCTCCTACAATGAGCAGTTCTTC
TRBJ1-1 | TRBV7-2 | - | - | CASSLATIEAFF | TGTGCCAGCAGCTTAGCGACGATTGAAGCTTTCTTT
TRBJ1-1 | TRBV7-2 | - | - | CASSQDRNTEAFF | TGTGCCAGCAGCCAGGACAGGAACACTGAAGCTTTCTTT
TRBJ2-7 | TRBV5-4 | - | - | CASSSRTFPYEQYF | TGTGCCAGCAGCTCCCGGACCTTCCCCTACGAGCAGTACTTC
TRBJ2-1 | TRBV6-2/TRBV6-3 | many | TRBD1 | CASSTTGTGQREQFF | TGTGCCAGCAGTACCACCGGGACAGGGCAAAGGGAGCAGTTCTTC
TRBJ2-7 | TRBV2 | many | TRBD2 | CASSAERGMHEQYF | TGTGCCAGCAGTGCAGAGCGGGGCATGCACGAGCAGTACTTC